This TCR beta chain was sequenced for a study of cytomegalovirus exposure and HLA in healthy donors (dated by TCRdb to about 2017). About the full investigation: An earlier analysis of approximately 640 of the donors reported approximately 290 Gb of sequence data and around 110 million unique TCR beta sequences from roughly 200 million T cells. An early release covering about 600 HLA-typed donors comprised about 320 gigabases of sequencing data and 85 million or so unique TCR sequences. Of the approximately 400 genotyped donors, 70% to 90% were placed in the genetic ancestry cluster associated with self-reported Caucasian donors. The study aimed to test whether cataloging public T cell receptors could reveal signatures of past pathogen exposure. The T cell repertoires of about 700 subjects were profiled by immunosequencing and related to cytomegalovirus serostatus. A separate validation cohort of over 95 different subjects was used in addition to the approximately 700-subject first cohort. High-throughput TCR immunosequencing, statistical association of individual TCRs with disease status, and machine learning were combined to predict cytomegalovirus infection status. A later analysis re-examined previously published TCR beta repertoires from just over 650 donors and added high-resolution HLA genotyping to investigate patterns of TCR occurrence. Rather than drawing on any new phenotypic data, the later analysis identified candidate immune exposures from TCR beta sequences and the way those sequences occurred across donors. In an earlier analysis of roughly 600 of the donors, high-throughput TCR beta sequencing was used to judge whether each TCR beta V gene segment behaved as functional or pseudogenic. Alongside the repertoire data, information on donor age, sex, ethnicity and CMV serostatus was compiled. In a later genetic analysis, genome-wide SNP genotypes for about 60% of the 666 donors were used, and that subset was treated as a discovery cohort. Every discovery cohort repertoire had been produced on one sequencing platform. HLA typing included class I and class II loci at four-digit resolution. Typing coverage varied by locus: about 620-630 donors for A, B, C, DRB1 and DQB1; roughly 510 for DQA1; nearly 610 for DPA1; around 490 for DPB1. Several DR-DQ haplotypes were treated as single units for association and clustering because of strong linkage in the cohort. Among 300 to 500 genotyped donors of the cohort, an average of roughly 230,000 unique TCR beta nucleotide sequences was sequenced per donor, of which about 19% were non-productive. What the authors observed across the whole study: Presence/absence analyses assumed roughly uniform sequencing depth across donors, an assumption that may not hold. Linkage disequilibrium might explain the correlated functional status among segregating V segments, but an unknown experimental factor could not be excluded. In this cohort, only TCR beta chains were sequenced, and detectable features were limited by the absence of alpha or paired-chain data. The only immune exposure information available for the cohort was CMV serostatus. In a later analysis, most CMV-associated TCR beta chains were found to appear HLA-restricted, with HLA associations seemingly driven largely by CMV exposure. A few of the identified cytomegalovirus-associated TCR beta chains were confirmed in vitro to be specific for cytomegalovirus antigens. Because counts were too low, about 15 rarely observed V segments, including chromosome 9 orphons, were left out of the earlier analysis of over 550 of the donors. An association between a missense DCLRE1C variant and V-gene and J-gene trimming of TCR beta chains was found in a later genetic analysis and replicated in an independent cohort. In a later analysis, the rate of TCR association differed among HLA loci, with DRB1 alleles having the most associated TCRs and HLA-C alleles having the fewest. In a later genetic analysis, fewer N-insertions in productive TCRs were reported among donors in an Asian-associated ancestry cluster than the roughly 700-donor mean. According to the authors, the approach could potentially be generalized to other disease states and immunological phenotypes. Specific HLA alleles were associated with 15,000 to 20,000 TCR beta sequences at a false discovery rate of 0.05 in a later analysis. Broadly in line with IMGT annotations, most TCR beta V segments showed up in productive rearrangements about 87% or about 30% of the time in an earlier analysis of several hundred of the donors. In both the original and validation cohorts, the classifier was reported to diagnose cytomegalovirus status with high specificity and sensitivity. In a later analysis, HLA-associated TCR beta chains were found to be more clonally expanded and to have lower generation probabilities than equally common non-associated chains. The sequencing pipeline was judged likely to have produced a cluster of highly shared sequence variants as a technical artifact. While some public TCRs were present in many individuals, most TCR sequences turned up only very rarely across donors. In the study, 164 TCR beta chains were listed as associated with cytomegalovirus. Because HLA typing was missing for some donors at each locus, association tests included only the typed subset. A further reported finding was that TCR beta sequences accurately predicted the HLA-A and HLA-B alleles for most subjects in the first cohort. According to a later analysis, parvovirus B19, influenza, CMV and Epstein-Barr virus appeared linked to several top co-occurrence clusters. Strong co-occurrence of HLA alleles, especially DR and DQ, made assigning TCR associations to individual alleles difficult.

The cohort consisted of 650 to 850 healthy bone marrow donors. At the time of sampling, all cohort members were nominally healthy, though unrecorded immune exposures were likely present. The donor was CMV seronegative and belonged to the group of 352 seronegative cohort members. Each donor provided a peripheral blood sample, and peripheral blood mononuclear cells were used for TCR beta sequencing. Genomic DNA extraction from the blood cell samples was performed with the Qiagen DNeasy Blood Extraction Kit. Library preparation employed the immunoSEQ multiplex PCR assay. For the multiplex PCR, a mixture combining 60 forward primers for TCR Vbeta segments and 13 reverse primers for TCR Jbeta segments was used. The CDR3 region of rearranged TCR beta genes was amplified from genomic DNA with a multiplex PCR assay. On the Illumina HiSeq System, the amplified TCR beta libraries were sequenced as 87-base-pair reads. The paper's data handling went like this. Across the 600 to 700 repertoires, a later analysis counted 75 million to 90 million unique TCR beta chains, roughly 11 million of which were shared by at least two donors. A nearest-neighbor algorithm error-corrected the raw reads and collapsed the reads into unique sequences, merging closely related sequences to remove PCR and sequencing errors. V, D and J gene segments were assigned by aligning CDR3 sequences to IMGT reference sequences. For a sequence to be retained, at least a six-nucleotide match to both a V gene segment and a J gene segment was required. A rearrangement counted as productive if the CDR3 had no stop codons and remained in frame with V and J, and every other rearrangement counted as non-productive. Following IMGT convention, CDR3 was defined as the stretch from the second conserved V-encoded cysteine to the conserved J-encoded phenylalanine. In an earlier analysis of 587 of the donors, sequences lacking an unambiguous match to a single V gene segment were excluded. In an earlier analysis of approximately 560 of the donors, a V segment was called functional when productive rearrangements were above 56.7%, and segregating when the standard deviation between donors exceeded 5%. To diagnose cytomegalovirus status from the catalog of TCR beta chain sequences, a statistical classification framework was built. In a later analysis, V and J genes were assigned by comparing TCR nucleotide sequences against IMGT/GENE-DB human TR gene sequences. The TCRdist pipeline was used in a later analysis to assign CDR3 sequences and most-parsimonious VDJ recombination scenarios. In a later analysis, each TCR beta chain was defined by its CDR3 amino acid sequence together with its V-gene family, and reads without a unique V-gene family were excluded. A later analysis removed 550 to 700 highly shared, low-generation-probability nucleotide sequences to deal with suspected cross-contamination and a sequencing artifact. A later analysis calculated a clonal expansion index for each public chain from normalized within-repertoire ranks of inferred template counts. In a later analysis, generation probabilities were computed with a VDJ recombination model fitted to out-of-frame rearrangements, and the resulting probabilities were checked against IGoR. A later analysis scored TCR-TCR, TCR-HLA and TCR-CMV co-occurrence with hypergeometric tests, applying a repertoire-size bias correction to TCR pairs. To estimate false discovery rates, a later analysis permuted the HLA or CMV assignments 20 times. In a later analysis, co-occurring TCRs were grouped with DBSCAN, and TCRdist sequence similarity was added when clustering was performed within HLA-allele-positive subsets. Co-occurrence clustering excluded repertoires with fewer than 30,000 or more than 120,000 public chains, plus five with anomalous nucleotide sharing. Held by TCRdb, this immuneACCESS table contains in-frame sequences only and omits some clones. Under half of the omission traces to an unresolved V gene where checked; the cause of the rest is unknown. That table furnishes V, J and clone size, whereas the DNA furnished D and trimming. Counted in this sample were under 200,000 clones; approximately 80% of them appeared once. Of the sample, roughly 0.5% falls within the top ten clones.

In the case of this clone: Its antigen is not yet known. No base qualities exist here, and no much larger clone lies one base off it.

Sequencing used PBMCs. This clonotype was sampled from a woman aged 45-65 years in good health and CMV-seronegative.

The base sequence is TGTGCCAGCAGTCCCCCGGGACAGTTCACAGATACGCAGTATTTT. This sequence encodes CASSPPGQFTDTQYF. The rearrangement combines TRBV11-2 with TRBJ2-3, with 7 central nucleotides matching TRBD1. The CDR3 starts with the cysteine, ends with the phenylalanine, and has 15 residues. Only CDR3 DNA remains: 45 bases, in frame from the first base. Germline trimming amounts to 6 bases on V and 2 bases on J, with 8 as the count of junction bases outside the gene matches. The germline V gene provides CDR1 SGHAT and CDR2 FQNNGV. The full variable domain, completed from the reference TRBV11-2 and TRBJ2-3 proteins outside the CDR3, reads EAGVAQSPRYKIIEKRQSVAFWCNPISGHATLYWYQQILGQGPKLLIQFQNNGVVDDSQLPKDRFSAERLKGVDSTLKIQPAKLEDSAVYLCASSPPGQFTDTQYFGPGTRLTVL.